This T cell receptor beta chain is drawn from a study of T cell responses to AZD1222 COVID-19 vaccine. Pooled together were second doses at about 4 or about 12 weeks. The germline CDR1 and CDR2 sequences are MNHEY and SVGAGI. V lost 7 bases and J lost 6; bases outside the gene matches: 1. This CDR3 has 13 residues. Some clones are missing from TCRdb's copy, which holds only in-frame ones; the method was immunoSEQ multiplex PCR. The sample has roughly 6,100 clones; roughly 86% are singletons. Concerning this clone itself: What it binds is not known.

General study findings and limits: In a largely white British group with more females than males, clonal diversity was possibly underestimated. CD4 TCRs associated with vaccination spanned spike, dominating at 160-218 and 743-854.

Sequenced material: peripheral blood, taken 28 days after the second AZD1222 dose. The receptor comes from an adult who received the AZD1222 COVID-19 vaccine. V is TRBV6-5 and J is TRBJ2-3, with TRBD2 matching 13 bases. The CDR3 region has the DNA TGTGCCAGCAAACTAGCGGGAGGGGATACGCAGTATTTT. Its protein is CASKLAGGDTQYF.